The source of this TCR beta chain is a study of spatial heterogeneity in lung cancer. TCRdb analysed the 5' RACE reads with MiXCR anew, one entry per CDR3 protein. The sample lists about 48,000 distinct CDR3 sequences, under 6% seen once, with around 10% in the top ten. At least ten counts were recorded for this clonotype. The length of the CDR3 is 15 residues. Germline CDR1 DFQATT, CDR2 SNEGSKA (reference sequence). V was clipped by 0 bases and J by 2 bases, with 11 bases between them. Documented time point: sample taken at primary tumor resection. Whole RNA obtained from tumor, nontumor lung or frozen PBMC underwent sequencing without sorting. The donor population consisted of approximately 70 patients with untreated, early-stage non-small cell lung cancer.

The V call is TRBV20-1, the J call TRBJ1-3; no definite D call. The source of this sequence is a male donor with early-stage non-small cell lung cancer. The specimen was PBMCs, collected at surgery. The CDR3 nucleotides are TGCAGTGCTAGAGACCCGGGTAGAACTGGAAACACCATATATTTT. Its translation is CSARDPGRTGNTIYF.